The T cell receptor beta chain described here comes from a study of blood T cell repertoires in COVID-19. For the study at large: PBMCs, B-cell-depleted T cells, or T cells were the source of the cDNA or gDNA that made up the material.

This CDR3 has 16 residues. The junction had 9 bases not matched to a gene; V was cut back by 5 bases and J by 5 bases. Germline CDR1 MNHEY, CDR2 SMNVEV (reference sequence). How the authors handled the data: The authors estimated nucleated cell counts from reference gene primer amplification. Libraries were prepared by immunoSEQ multiplex PCR; TCRdb keeps only in-frame clonotypes and omits some of them. That table gives V, J and clone size, and the DNA gave D and trimming. The table has roughly 100,000 clones, roughly 80% seen once; the top ten hold approximately 15%. The genes are TRBV27 and TRBJ2-7; 13 bases agree with TRBD2. This clonotype originated in a woman of 80 years or more with acute or convalescent COVID-19. The material sequenced was peripheral blood. The CDR3 DNA reads as TGTGCCAGCAGTCCAGTCGGGACTAGCGGGATCAACGAGCAGTACTTC. It yields the protein CASSPVGTSGINEQYF.